These T cell receptor beta chains were read from a single sample in a study of response to subunit inactivated influenza vaccine. TCRdb reprocessed the RT-PCR reads via MiXCR and lists one record per CDR3 protein. The table has roughly 570,000 distinct CDR3 sequences, 14% seen once. Here the sequenced sample was PBMCs from blood, taken 11 to 12 days after vaccination. Receptors originate from a man aged 45-65 years who received an inactivated influenza vaccine. Each CDR3 is given with its conserved first and last residue. Fields, in order: CDR3 length, D gene, V gene, clone size, J gene, CDR3 protein, CDR3 DNA. The D gene is left open where the match is weak. Size tells how often a clone was seen (once, few, many) or the class of an expanded clone, and some rows leave it out.

11	.	TRBV28	few	TRBJ1-2	CASAANYGYTF	TGTGCCAGCGCGGCTAACTATGGCTACACCTTC
14	.	TRBV27	.	TRBJ2-3	CASRSRGLADTQYF	TGTGCCAGCAGATCAAGAGGGCTAGCAGATACGCAGTATTTT
14	TRBD1	TRBV5-1	.	TRBJ2-7	CASSTDRSSYEQYF	TGCGCCAGCAGCACGGACAGGAGCTCCTACGAGCAGTACTTC
15	TRBD2	TRBV29-1	few	TRBJ2-5	CSVARLAGDGETQYF	TGCAGCGTCGCAAGACTAGCGGGAGATGGAGAGACCCAGTACTTC
14	.	TRBV6-1	.	TRBJ1-5	CASSPWDSNQPQHF	TGTGCCAGCAGCCCTTGGGACAGCAATCAGCCCCAGCATTTT
16	TRBD2	TRBV11-2	.	TRBJ2-1	CASSPGSGGGGNEQFF	TGTGCCAGCAGCCCCGGGTCGGGCGGGGGGGGCAATGAGCAGTTCTTC
15	.	TRBV15	.	TRBJ2-5	CATSRGNGGLETQYF	TGTGCCACCAGCAGAGGTAACGGGGGCCTGGAGACCCAGTACTTC
16	TRBD2	TRBV6-1	few	TRBJ2-1	CASGLAGGSSYNEQFF	TGTGCCAGCGGACTAGCGGGGGGGAGCTCCTACAATGAGCAGTTCTTC
15	.	TRBV20-1	few	TRBJ1-6	CSARYRGDYNSPLHF	TGCAGTGCTAGATATAGAGGGGACTATAATTCACCCCTCCACTTT
17	.	TRBV7-8	few	TRBJ2-3	CASSLGVAAPFTDTQYF	TGTGCCAGCAGCTTAGGGGTAGCGGCCCCTTTCACAGATACGCAGTATTTT
13	.	TRBV2	.	TRBJ2-7	CASYGQMSYEQYF	TGTGCCAGCTACGGACAGATGTCCTACGAGCAGTACTTC
14	.	TRBV3-1	many	TRBJ1-6	CASSQTRSGSPLHF	TGTGCCAGCAGCCAAACAAGGTCGGGTTCACCCCTCCACTTT
16	TRBD1	TRBV3-1	.	TRBJ2-7	CASSQDAGTGAYEQYF	TGTGCCAGCAGCCAAGATGCTGGGACAGGGGCCTACGAGCAGTACTTC
15	TRBD1	TRBV4-1	few	TRBJ2-2	CASSHAGQGTGELFF	TGCGCCAGCAGCCATGCAGGACAGGGGACCGGGGAGCTGTTTTTT
14	TRBD2	TRBV10-2	.	TRBJ2-7	CASTETSGPYEQYF	TGCGCCAGCACCGAAACTAGCGGGCCCTACGAGCAGTACTTC
12	.	TRBV5-1	.	TRBJ2-1	CASSLVYNEHFF	TGCGCCAGCAGCTTGGTTTACAATGAGCACTTCTTC
14	.	TRBV29-1	many	TRBJ2-6	CSVSGGSGANVLTF	TGCAGCGTTTCAGGAGGGTCTGGGGCCAACGTCCTGACTTTC
16	.	TRBV5-5	many	TRBJ1-6	CASSLAPTGLGSPLHF	TGTGCCAGCAGCTTGGCCCCCACGGGTTTAGGTTCACCCCTCCACTTT
16	TRBD1	TRBV6-2/TRBV6-3	.	TRBJ2-7	CASSVGQGIRSYEQYF	TGTGCCAGCAGTGTCGGACAGGGAATTCGCTCCTACGAGCAGTACTTC
15	.	TRBV4-3	.	TRBJ2-1	CASSQVGGRGGGQFF	TGCGCCAGCAGCCAAGTAGGCGGTCGGGGTGGGGGACAGTTCTTC
15	.	TRBV4-1	few	TRBJ2-7	CASSQALVTSYEQYF	TGCGCCAGCAGCCAAGCCCTCGTGACCTCCTACGAGCAGTACTTC
15	.	TRBV7-2	few	TRBJ1-5	CASSYKGEGNQPQHF	TGTGCCAGCAGCTACAAGGGGGAAGGCAATCAGCCCCAGCATTTT
15	.	TRBV12-3/TRBV12-4	.	TRBJ1-1	CASSFSTMGYTEAFF	TGTGCCAGCAGTTTTAGTACCATGGGATACACTGAAGCTTTCTTT